Each of the 10 T cell receptor beta chains below was sequenced from the same sample in a study of T cells after yellow fever vaccination. Each CDR3 protein gets one entry after TCRdb re-called the 5' RACE reads with MiXCR. The table includes some 240,000 distinct CDR3 sequences, roughly 5.2% detected once. The sequencing used CD4+ T cells sorted from PBMCs, collected on the day of the yellow fever booster vaccination. The receptors shown here come from a man aged 18 to 30 who received the YFV17D yellow fever vaccine.

Only a few counts were recorded for this clonotype. J is TRBJ2-6 and V is TRBV6-5; no reliable D call. V was cut by 2 bases and J by 4 bases, with 9 bases left in between. In germline, CDR1 is MNHEY, CDR2 SVGAGI. This CDR3 contains 15 residues. The CDR3 sequence: CASSYTPFGANVLTF. The CDR3, as DNA: TGTGCCAGCAGTTACACCCCCTTCGGGGCCAACGTCCTGACTTTC.

The chain employs TRBV29-1 and TRBJ1-3; D gene ambiguous. The CDR3 loop spans 12 amino acids. V was pared by 7 bases and J by 1 base, with 8 bases between. Germline CDR1 and CDR2: SQVTM and ANQGSEA. CDR3 sequence: CSGGSSGNTIYF. The CDR3, as DNA: TGCAGCGGAGGCAGTTCTGGAAACACCATATATTTT. Full variable domain (remainder filled in from reference TRBV29-1 and TRBJ1-3): SAVISQKPSRDICQRGTSLTIQCQVDSQVTMMFWYRQQPGQSLTLIATANQGSEATYESGFVIDKFPISRPNLTFSTLTVSNMSPEDSSIYLCSGGSSGNTIYFGEGSWLTVV.

This clonotype occurred many times. The J gene is TRBJ2-1, the V gene TRBV5-4; perhaps TRBD1 as D (6 bases). CDR3 length equals 14 residues. Germline loops: CDR1 SGHNT, CDR2 YYREEE (reference sequence). V was shortened by 4 bases and J by 2 bases, with 10 bases between the two germline ends. CDR3 DNA: TGTGCCAGCAGCGTACAGGGAACCTACAATGAGCAGTTCTTC. Its translation: CASSVQGTYNEQFF.

CDR3 nucleotides: TGTGCCAGCACCCCCCGGGGGAGAGGCTACACCTTC. It encodes CASTPRGRGYTF. This chain connects TRBV12-3 or TRBV12-4 to TRBJ1-2; perhaps TRBD1 as D (5 bases). The CDR3 has 12 amino acids. V was cut by 7 bases and J by 8 bases, with 14 bases left in between.

At least ten counts were recorded for this clonotype. This chain's CDR3 is CASRQSGGAYNEQFF. CDR3 coding DNA: TGCGCCAGCAGACAAAGCGGGGGGGCATACAATGAGCAGTTCTTC. The chain carries TRBV5-1 and TRBJ2-1, with TRBD2 matching over 10 bases. The germline V gene encodes CDR1 SGHRS and CDR2 YFSETQ. The CDR3 runs 15 residues. With V trimmed by 5 bases and J by 4 bases, 6 bases remained unmatched.

At least ten counts were recorded for this clonotype. The gene calls are TRBV7-3 and TRBJ2-7; D is possibly TRBD1 (6 bases). The CDR3 spans 13 residues. The V gene's germline CDR1 is SGHTA and CDR2 FQGTGA. V was pared by 4 bases and J by 3 bases, with 10 bases between. CDR3 DNA: TGTGCCAGCAGCTGGACAGAGTACTACGAGCAGTACGTC. Translated, it gives CASSWTEYYEQYV.

The sample holds a few counts of this clonotype. This chain uses TRBV7-9 with TRBJ1-4; D is unclear. V lost 4 bases, J lost 5 bases, and 14 bases lay in between. CDR1 and CDR2 (germline): SEHNR, FQNEAQ (reference sequence). The CDR3 loop spans 15 amino acids. DNA of the CDR3: TGTGCCAGCAGCTCGACTGGGCGTCCGAATGAAAAACTGTTTTTT. Its protein product is CASSSTGRPNEKLFF.

The gene calls are TRBV12-3 or TRBV12-4 and TRBJ2-2; tentative D call: TRBD1 (6 bases). The V and J ends lost 9 bases and 1 base respectively, with 12 bases between them. The CDR3 has 14 amino acids. For the CDR3, the DNA is TGTGCCAGTATGGACAGTTGGAACACCGGGGAGCTGTTTTTT. Its protein is CASMDSWNTGELFF.

This clonotype appeared many times. This chain joins TRBV6-5 and TRBJ2-4; tentative D call: TRBD1 (6 bases). This CDR3 contains 15 residues. CDR1 MNHEY and CDR2 SVGAGI come from the germline V gene. V was cut by 4 bases and J by 1 base, with 11 bases left in between. The CDR3 spells CASSSADRAKNIQYF. Written as DNA, the CDR3 is TGTGCCAGCAGTTCCGCCGACAGGGCCAAAAACATTCAGTACTTC.

CDR3 amino acids: CSADEGEQFF. DNA of the CDR3: TGCAGTGCCGACGAGGGCGAGCAGTTCTTC. The rearrangement joins TRBV20-1 to TRBJ2-1; tentative D call: TRBD2 (5 bases). The germline V and J ends were trimmed by 6 bases and 10 bases, with 10 bases remaining between them. The CDR3 sequence is 10 residues long. CDR1 and CDR2 from the germline V gene are DFQATT and SNEGSKA (reference sequence).